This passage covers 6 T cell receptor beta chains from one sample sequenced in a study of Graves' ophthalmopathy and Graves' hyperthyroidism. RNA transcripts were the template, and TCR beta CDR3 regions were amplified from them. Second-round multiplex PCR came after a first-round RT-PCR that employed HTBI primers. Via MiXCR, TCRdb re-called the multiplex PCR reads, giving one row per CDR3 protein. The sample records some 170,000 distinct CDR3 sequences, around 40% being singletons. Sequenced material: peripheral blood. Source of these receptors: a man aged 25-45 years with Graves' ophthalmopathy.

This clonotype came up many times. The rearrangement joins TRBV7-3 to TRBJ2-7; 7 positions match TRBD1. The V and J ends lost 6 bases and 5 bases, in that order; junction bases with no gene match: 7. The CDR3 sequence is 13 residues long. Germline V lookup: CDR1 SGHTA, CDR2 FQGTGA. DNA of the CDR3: TGTGCCAGCAGTACTAGGGGGCTCGACGAGCAGTACTTC. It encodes CASSTRGLDEQYF.

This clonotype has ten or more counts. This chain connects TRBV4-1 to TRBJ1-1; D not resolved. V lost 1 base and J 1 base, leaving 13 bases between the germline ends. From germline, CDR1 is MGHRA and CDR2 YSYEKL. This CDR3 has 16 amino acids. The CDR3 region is CASSQVGRRTNTEAFF. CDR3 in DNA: TGCGCCAGCAGCCAAGTTGGGCGCAGGACGAACACTGAAGCTTTCTTT.

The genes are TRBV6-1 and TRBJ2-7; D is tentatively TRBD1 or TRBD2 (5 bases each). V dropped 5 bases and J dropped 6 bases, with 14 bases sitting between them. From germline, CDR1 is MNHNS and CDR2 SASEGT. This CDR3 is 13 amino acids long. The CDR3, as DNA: TGTGCCAGCAGTCCCGGGACCCCACGCGAGCAGTACTTC. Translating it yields CASSPGTPREQYF.

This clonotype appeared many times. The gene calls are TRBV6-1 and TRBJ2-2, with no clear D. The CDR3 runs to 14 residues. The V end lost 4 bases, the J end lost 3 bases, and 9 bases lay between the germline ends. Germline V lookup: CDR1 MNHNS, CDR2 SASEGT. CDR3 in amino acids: CASSVNRYTGELFF. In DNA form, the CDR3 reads TGTGCCAGCAGTGTTAACAGATACACCGGGGAGCTGTTTTTT.

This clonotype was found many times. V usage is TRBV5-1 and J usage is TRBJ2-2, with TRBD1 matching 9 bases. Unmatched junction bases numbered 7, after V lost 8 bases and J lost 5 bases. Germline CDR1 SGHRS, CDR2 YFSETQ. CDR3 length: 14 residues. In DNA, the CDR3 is TGCGCCAGTGGGACAGGGATAGTGACCGGGGAGCTGTTTTTT. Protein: CASGTGIVTGELFF.

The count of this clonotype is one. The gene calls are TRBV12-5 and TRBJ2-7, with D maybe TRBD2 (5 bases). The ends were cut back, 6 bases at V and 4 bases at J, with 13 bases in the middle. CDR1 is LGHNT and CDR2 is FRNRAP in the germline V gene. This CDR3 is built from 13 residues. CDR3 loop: CASGTGINYEQYF. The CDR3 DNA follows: TGTGCTAGTGGAACGGGGATAAATTACGAGCAGTACTTC.